This record covers a single TCR beta chain. Seattle cases were enrolled at active infection and followed longitudinally. The entry originates in a study of blood T cell repertoires in COVID-19. Study context: The samples span acute and convalescent COVID-19 from the United States, Italy and Spain. T cells, B-cell-depleted T cells, or PBMCs supplied cDNA or gDNA.

The CDR3 runs 13 residues. Germline values: CDR1 LGHDT, CDR2 YNNKEL (reference sequence). After removal of 0 bases from V and 9 bases from J, the junction contained 3 bases not matched to a gene. Original data processing: The assay estimated nucleated cells by amplifying reference gene primers. Sequencing used immunoSEQ multiplex PCR; TCRdb keeps in-frame clones, though not all of them. Clone size and the V and J calls come from that table; the DNA yielded D and trimming. The table has approximately 290,000 clones, 80% to 85% seen once. This clonotype was sampled from a person aged 70 to 85 with COVID-19, enrolled during active disease. The rearrangement links TRBV3-1 (or the pseudogene TRBV3-2) to TRBJ2-7, with 9 positions matching TRBD2. Material: peripheral blood. Written as DNA, the CDR3 is TGTGCCAGCAGCCAAGAAGGCGGGAGGGGGCAGTACTTC. It is translated as CASSQEGGRGQYF.